The 22 T cell receptor beta chains below all came from one sample that was sequenced in a study of T cell responses to AZD1222 COVID-19 vaccine. Clones were read by immunoSEQ multiplex PCR, and TCRdb kept only the in-frame ones, dropping some. This sample has fewer than 150,000 clones, with around nine tenths found just once. The source material was peripheral blood, sampled 28 days after the second AZD1222 dose. These receptors were taken from an adult who received the AZD1222 COVID-19 vaccine.

J is TRBJ2-7 and V is TRBV29-1; 9 positions agree with TRBD1. V lost 3 bases and J lost 0; bases outside the gene matches: 9. Per germline, CDR1 SQVTM and CDR2 ANQGSEA. CDR3 length: 16 residues. As DNA, the CDR3 is TGCAGCGTTGATCTCCCCGGGACAGGGACCTCCTACGAGCAGTACTTC. This sequence encodes CSVDLPGTGTSYEQYF.

The chain has TRBV11-2 and TRBJ1-2; 9 positions agree with TRBD1. Germline lookup yields CDR1 SGHAT and CDR2 FQNNGV. The CDR3 is 12 residues long. Unmatched junction bases numbered 1, after V lost 5 bases and J lost 6 bases. CDR3 DNA sequence: TGTGCCAGCAGCCGGGACAGGGATGGCTACACCTTC. The encoded protein is CASSRDRDGYTF.

This clone occurred a few times. The chain links TRBV11-2 to TRBJ1-1; TRBD1 matches at 7 bases. Germline V lookup: CDR1 SGHAT, CDR2 FQNNGV. The ends lost 2 bases at V and 7 bases at J; junction bases unmatched: 10. CDR3 size: 15 residues. CDR3 sequence (DNA): TGTGCCAGCAGCTTAATCTCAGGGCGGACAGGTGAAGCTTTCTTT. It specifies CASSLISGRTGEAFF.

The chain recombines TRBV18 with TRBJ1-1; D possibly corresponds to TRBD1 (5 bases). Trimming removed 6 bases from V and 1 base from J, with 21 bases in between. Per germline, CDR1 KGHSH and CDR2 LQKENI. The CDR3 covers 17 residues. CDR3 residues: CASSQLGGEIGNTEAFF. The CDR3 nucleotides are TGTGCCAGCTCGCAGCTTGGAGGGGAAATCGGGAACACTGAAGCTTTCTTT.

This rearrangement joins TRBV11-2 to TRBJ2-1; maybe TRBD2 (6 bases). In germline, CDR1 is SGHAT, CDR2 FQNNGV. With 3 bases removed from V and 15 bases from J, the gap between germline ends came to 18 bases. The CDR3 is made up of 13 amino acids. The chain's CDR3 is CASSLGPSASPFF. The CDR3 DNA reads as TGTGCCAGCAGCTTGGGACCTAGCGCCTCGCCGTTCTTC.

The chain carries TRBV5-6 and TRBJ1-1, with D perhaps matching TRBD1 (5 bases). The CDR3 spans 15 residues. CDR1 is SGHDT and CDR2 is YYEEEE in the germline V gene. Trimming shortened V by 0 bases and J by 2 bases, and 11 bases separated the two germline ends. Here the CDR3 DNA reads TGTGCCAGCAGCTTGGCCGGGACGGCAAACACTGAAGCTTTCTTT. The encoded protein is CASSLAGTANTEAFF.

The chain recombines TRBV14 with TRBJ1-1, with D possibly matching TRBD1 (5 bases). The CDR3 extends over 14 amino acids. Germline assignment: CDR1 SGHDN and CDR2 FVKESK. The ends were cut back, 4 bases at V and 3 bases at J, with 12 bases in the middle. In DNA, the CDR3 is TGTGCCAGCAGCCGCAGGGAGTGGGACACTGAAGCTTTCTTT. Its protein is CASSRREWDTEAFF. The full variable domain, in which reference TRBV14 and TRBJ1-1 provide the parts outside the CDR3, is EAGVTQFPSHSVIEKGQTVTLRCDPISGHDNLYWYRRVMGKEIKFLLHFVKESKQDESGMPNNRFLAERTGGTYSTLKVQPAELEDSGVYFCASSRREWDTEAFFGQGTRLTVV.

The chain joins TRBV6-5 to TRBJ1-1, with D possibly matching TRBD1 (5 bases). The germline V and J ends were trimmed by 6 bases and 4 bases, with 12 bases remaining between them. CDR3 length equals 13 residues. The germline gives CDR1 MNHEY, CDR2 SVGAGI. CDR3 protein: CASRLQGTTEAFF. The CDR3 nucleotides read TGTGCCAGCAGACTTCAGGGTACCACTGAAGCTTTCTTT.

The chain is built from TRBV5-6 and TRBJ1-5; D is undetermined. Germline values: CDR1 SGHDT, CDR2 YYEEEE. V was pared by 1 base and J by 7 bases, with 12 bases between. The CDR3 contains 14 residues. This CDR3 reads CASSLTGGYQPQHF. The CDR3 DNA follows: TGTGCCAGCAGCTTGACCGGTGGGTACCAGCCCCAGCATTTT.

The V gene is TRBV10-2, the J gene TRBJ2-1; the D is unclear. CDR1 and CDR2 (germline): WSHSY, SAAADI. Trimming left V 4 bases short and J 2 bases short, with 9 bases between. The CDR3 extends over 14 amino acids. CDR3 loop: CASSARLAYNEQFF. The CDR3, as DNA: TGCGCCAGCAGTGCAAGGCTAGCCTACAATGAGCAGTTCTTC.

V gene TRBV21-1 combines with J gene TRBJ2-7; the table's D call TRBD2 went unverified against the DNA. TRBV21-1 is a documented pseudogene. This CDR3 has 10 amino acids. The CDR3 here is CASKADEQYF. The DNA for the CDR3 is TGTGCCAGCAAAGCGGACGAGCAGTACTTC.

V and J are TRBV4-3 and TRBJ2-7, with 8 bases identical to TRBD2. J was trimmed by 4 bases and V by 3 bases; bases with no gene match: 8. This CDR3 comprises 15 residues. Germline CDR1 is LGHNA and CDR2 is YSLEER. The CDR3 region is CASSHQAGVGYEQYF. CDR3 nucleotides: TGCGCCAGCAGCCACCAAGCGGGAGTAGGATACGAGCAGTACTTC.

Here the CDR3 reads CASSPTGTPGPYGYTF. CDR3 nucleotide sequence: TGTGCCAGCTCACCCACAGGGACTCCAGGACCATATGGCTACACCTTC. The gene calls are TRBV18 and TRBJ1-2; TRBD1 is a possible D gene (6 bases). The CDR3 totals 16 residues. V was cut by 3 bases and J by 5 bases, with 19 bases left in between. CDR1 KGHSH and CDR2 LQKENI come from the germline V gene.

This rearrangement joins TRBV11-3 to TRBJ2-3, with TRBD1 matching over 10 bases. J gave up 6 bases and V 6 bases, and 9 bases lay outside the gene matches. CDR3 size: 15 residues. In germline, CDR1 is SGHNT, CDR2 YENEEA. The CDR3 spells CASRPGQGPIDTQYF. CDR3 coding DNA: TGTGCCAGCAGACCGGGACAGGGGCCCATCGATACGCAGTATTTT.

The rearrangement joins TRBV5-6 to TRBJ2-3; D unresolved. Germline CDR1 reads SGHDT; CDR2 reads YYEEEE. Deletions cut 2 bases from V and 1 base from J, with 5 bases between. The CDR3 spans 13 residues. The CDR3 region is CASSFPGTDTQYF. Written as DNA, the CDR3 is TGTGCCAGCAGCTTTCCGGGCACAGATACGCAGTATTTT.

V gene TRBV18 combines with J gene TRBJ1-1, with a tentative D call TRBD1 (5 bases). The CDR3 covers 15 residues. V dropped 0 bases and J dropped 6 bases, with 14 bases sitting between them. Looked up from germline, CDR1 is KGHSH and CDR2 is LQKENI. The CDR3 DNA is TGTGCCAGCTCACCACCCAGCTCTCAGGGATCTGAAGCTTTCTTT. It yields the protein CASSPPSSQGSEAFF.

This clone has just one count. The V gene is TRBV9, the J gene TRBJ2-3; 7 nucleotides match TRBD2. V trimming: 2 bases; J trimming: 6 bases; junction bases outside the gene matches: 9. The CDR3 length is 15 residues. CDR1 and CDR2 from the germline V gene are SGDLS and YYNGEE. This CDR3 reads CASSVAAGSADTQYF. The DNA for the CDR3 is TGTGCCAGCAGCGTGGCAGCGGGGAGTGCCGATACGCAGTATTTT.

The rearrangement joins TRBV18 to TRBJ2-7; 8 positions match TRBD2. J gave up 4 bases and V 4 bases, and 6 bases lay outside the gene matches. The CDR3 has 14 residues. The germline CDR1 and CDR2 sequences are KGHSH and LQKENI. DNA of the CDR3: TGTGCCAGCTCACGCACTAGCGGATCGTACGAGCAGTACTTC. This gives the protein CASSRTSGSYEQYF.

On this clone: This same CDR3 is encoded by further DNA sequences in the sample. V gene TRBV6-5 combines with J gene TRBJ1-3, with 9 nucleotides matching TRBD1. V trimming: 6 bases; J trimming: 1 base; junction bases outside the gene matches: 1. The CDR3 has 14 amino acids. The V gene's germline CDR1 is MNHEY and CDR2 SVGAGI. Written as DNA, the CDR3 is TGTGCCAGCAGAGACAGGGGGTCTGGAAACACCATATATTTT. Translation gives CASRDRGSGNTIYF.

The chain recombines TRBV7-8 with TRBJ1-5; 8 nucleotides match TRBD1. Trimming at V came to 0 bases and at J to 2 bases, leaving 6 bases not matched to a gene. The germline gives CDR1 SGHVS, CDR2 FQNEAQ. The CDR3 extends over 17 amino acids. CDR3 in amino acids: CASSLAGQGGRNQPQHF. The DNA for the CDR3 is TGTGCCAGCAGCTTAGCTGGACAGGGAGGGCGCAATCAGCCCCAGCATTTT. Full variable domain (outside the CDR3, taken from reference TRBV7-8 and TRBJ1-5): GAGVSQSPRYKVAKRGQDVALRCDPISGHVSLFWYQQALGQGPEFLTYFQNEAQLDKSGLPSDRFFAERPEGSVSTLKIQRTQQEDSAVYLCASSLAGQGGRNQPQHFGDGTRLSIL.

The rearrangement joins TRBV5-1 to TRBJ1-3; tentative D call: TRBD1 (5 bases). V was cut by 5 bases and J by 4 bases, with 10 bases left in between. Germline loops: CDR1 SGHRS, CDR2 YFSETQ. This CDR3 contains 13 residues. CDR3 amino acids: CASREGPGNTIYF. The DNA for the CDR3 is TGCGCCAGCAGGGAGGGACCCGGAAACACCATATATTTT.

The chain's CDR3 is CASSLAWEPPEAFF. The CDR3 coding sequence is TGCGCCAGCAGCTTGGCATGGGAACCTCCTGAAGCTTTCTTT. The V and J genes are TRBV5-1 and TRBJ1-1; D gene uncertain. The CDR3 extends over 14 amino acids. Germline lookup yields CDR1 SGHRS and CDR2 YFSETQ. V dropped 0 bases and J dropped 6 bases, with 12 bases sitting between them.